One sample yielded the 21 T cell receptor beta chains listed below, sequenced in a study of radiotherapy plus CTLA-4 blockade in lung cancer. Assay: immunoSEQ multiplex PCR; the TCRdb copy retains only in-frame clones and omits some. The sample contains fewer than 75,000 clones, roughly 87% of which appear only once. The source material was peripheral blood, sampled from a patient treated with radiotherapy plus ipilimumab. These receptors came from a human donor with non-small cell lung cancer that progressed on radiotherapy plus ipilimumab.

The chain is built from TRBV28 and TRBJ2-1; D ambiguous. V lost 7 bases and J lost 0, with 16 bases in between. Per the germline V gene, CDR1 is MDHEN and CDR2 is SYDVKM. The CDR3 has 16 residues. CDR3 protein: CASISPRTGSYNEQFF. DNA of the CDR3: TGTGCCAGCATCAGCCCCAGGACCGGCTCCTACAATGAGCAGTTCTTC.

The chain employs TRBV28 and TRBJ2-7; no reliable D call. V was trimmed by 2 bases and J by 6 bases, leaving 11 bases between them. Germline lookup yields CDR1 MDHEN and CDR2 SYDVKM. The CDR3 length is 13 residues. In DNA, the CDR3 is TGTGCCAGCAGTTTAGACGGCGCCTTCGAGCAGTACGTC. Encoded protein: CASSLDGAFEQYV.

The V call is TRBV19, the J call TRBJ2-1; TRBD1 or TRBD2 may be the D gene (5 bases each). CDR3 length equals 14 residues. V dropped 9 bases and J dropped 9 bases, with 21 bases sitting between them. Germline V gene sequence: CDR1 LNHDA, CDR2 SQIVND (reference sequence). The CDR3 loop reads CASQLGDQYSEQFF. The DNA of the CDR3 is TGTGCCAGCCAATTAGGGGACCAGTATAGTGAGCAGTTCTTC.

This sequence joins TRBV19 and TRBJ1-4; no clear D. The V and J ends lost 3 bases and 7 bases respectively, with 15 bases between them. The CDR3 length is 15 residues. CDR1 LNHDA and CDR2 SQIVND come from the germline V gene (reference sequence). DNA for the CDR3: TGTGCCAGTAGTATGGACGGAATCCCTCCTGAAAAACTGTTTTTT. Protein product: CASSMDGIPPEKLFF.

The rearrangement uses TRBV19 and TRBJ2-3; 9 nucleotides align to TRBD1. V was pared by 8 bases and J by 0 bases, with 6 bases of the junction left unmatched. The CDR3 has 15 residues. The germline V gene encodes CDR1 LNHDA and CDR2 SQIVND (reference sequence). As DNA, the CDR3 is TGTGCCAGTGGGGACAGGGACCCTAGCACAGATACGCAGTATTTT. Its translation is CASGDRDPSTDTQYF.

This chain connects TRBV19 to TRBJ2-5; 8 bases agree with TRBD1. Germline trimming cut 3 bases from V and 5 bases from J; bases unmatched to any gene: 5. Looked up from germline, CDR1 is LNHDA and CDR2 is SQIVND (reference sequence). This CDR3 region has 14 residues. CDR3 bases: TGTGCCAGTAGTATTGGGACAGGCGGGGAGACCCAGTACTTC. This gives the protein CASSIGTGGETQYF.

The rearrangement uses TRBV5-1 and TRBJ2-2; 11 positions match TRBD2. The J segment lost 5 bases and the V segment lost 0 bases, leaving 3 bases of the junction unmatched. This CDR3 is built from 16 residues. The germline V gene encodes CDR1 SGHRS and CDR2 YFSETQ. Here the CDR3 DNA reads TGCGCCAGCAGCTTGGTGGGACTAGCGGTGACCGGGGAGCTGTTTTTT. It encodes CASSLVGLAVTGELFF.

This chain connects TRBV5-1 to TRBJ2-2; a weak D match, TRBD2 (5 bases). The length of the CDR3 is 14 residues. V was pared by 4 bases and J by 5 bases, with 12 bases between. CDR1 is SGHRS, CDR2 YFSETQ, per germline. DNA of the CDR3: TGCGCCAGCAGCCTCTATGCGGGTACCGGGGAGCTGTTTTTT. Translated, it gives CASSLYAGTGELFF. Filled out from reference TRBV5-1 and TRBJ2-2, the complete variable domain reads KAGVTQTPRYLIKTRGQQVTLSCSPISGHRSVSWYQQTPGQGLQFLFEYFSETQRNKGNFPGRFSGRQFSNSRSEMNVSTLELGDSALYLCASSLYAGTGELFFGEGSRLTVL.

The chain carries TRBV7-9 and TRBJ2-2; 10 bases fit TRBD1. Germline CDR1 SEHNR, CDR2 FQNEAQ (reference sequence). CDR3 length equals 16 residues. The V segment lost 5 bases and the J segment 1 base; nucleotides outside the gene matches: 4. The CDR3 bases are TGTGCCAGCAGCCACCGGGACAGGGGGAACACCGGGGAGCTGTTTTTT. This gives the protein CASSHRDRGNTGELFF.

The chain links TRBV6-5 to TRBJ1-2; D perhaps matches TRBD1 (5 bases). V lost 0 bases to trimming and J lost 5 bases, with 13 bases between them. The germline gives CDR1 MNHEY, CDR2 SVGAGI. The CDR3 sequence is 15 residues long. For the CDR3, the DNA is TGTGCCAGCAGTTACTCAGGACACTTACTGTATGGCTACACCTTC. Protein product: CASSYSGHLLYGYTF.

This clone was detected once. The chain has TRBV19 and TRBJ1-1; D call uncertain. This CDR3 spans 13 amino acids. Germline CDR1 is LNHDA and CDR2 is SQIVND (reference sequence). V was cut by 3 bases and J by 0 bases, with 5 bases left in between. The CDR3: CASSISMNTEAFF. The CDR3 DNA reads TGTGCCAGTAGTATCAGCATGAACACTGAAGCTTTCTTT.

V is TRBV4-1 and J is TRBJ2-1; D is possibly TRBD2 (6 bases). The length of the CDR3 is 15 residues. Germline V gene lookup returns CDR1 MGHRA and CDR2 YSYEKL. V was clipped by 2 bases and J by 7 bases, with 15 bases between them. The CDR3 coding sequence is TGCGCCAGCAGCCAACTAGCGCAAGTCACTAATGAGCAGTTCTTC. Protein: CASSQLAQVTNEQFF.

V and J are TRBV10-3 and TRBJ2-7, with D perhaps matching TRBD1 (7 bases). The CDR3 covers 13 residues. Germline CDR1 reads ENHRY; CDR2 reads SYGVKD. V lost 6 bases to trimming and J lost 7 bases, with 16 bases between them. The CDR3 coding sequence is TGTGCCATCAGCCATGGAGGGGGCAGGGAGCAGTACTTC. Translation: CAISHGGGREQYF.

The chain has TRBV18 and TRBJ2-1; D gene uncertain. The CDR3 has 14 amino acids. The germline V gene encodes CDR1 KGHSH and CDR2 LQKENI. V was shortened by 2 bases and J by 9 bases, with 14 bases between the two germline ends. The CDR3 is CASSPGTRGVEQFF. In DNA, the CDR3 is TGTGCCAGCTCACCAGGAACCCGTGGCGTTGAGCAGTTCTTC.

V and J are TRBV5-1 and TRBJ1-1, with 9 nucleotides matching TRBD1. There are 14 residues in the CDR3. J lost 5 bases, V lost 0 bases, and 2 bases had no gene match. Germline CDR1 is SGHRS and CDR2 is YFSETQ. CDR3 in DNA: TGCGCCAGCAGCTTGGGGACAGGGGAGACTGAAGCTTTCTTT. Translated, it gives CASSLGTGETEAFF.

V gene TRBV28 combines with J gene TRBJ1-1; D is unclear. Trimming stripped 6 bases from V and 4 bases from J, with 6 bases between. Germline lookup yields CDR1 MDHEN and CDR2 SYDVKM. CDR3 length: 11 amino acids. CDR3 nucleotides: TGTGCCAGCAGATCGGTCACTGAAGCTTTCTTT. This translates into CASRSVTEAFF.

The DNA for the CDR3 is TGTGCCAGCAGCCTATTACAGGGCGCAGATACGCAGTATTTT. Encoded protein: CASSLLQGADTQYF. The J gene is TRBJ2-3, the V gene TRBV7-6; D may be TRBD1 (6 bases). Trimming pared 5 bases from V and 4 bases from J, leaving 13 bases between. The germline V gene encodes CDR1 SGHVS and CDR2 FNYEAQ. The CDR3 consists of 14 residues.

This sequence joins TRBV7-9 and TRBJ2-1, with D perhaps TRBD2 (6 bases). The CDR3 consists of 18 residues. Germline CDR1 is SEHNR and CDR2 is FQNEAQ (reference sequence). Trimming stripped 4 bases from V and 8 bases from J, with 27 bases between. CDR3: CASSSEGYFSGPTHEQFF. The DNA of the CDR3 is TGTGCCAGCAGCTCGGAGGGATACTTTAGCGGCCCAACGCATGAGCAGTTCTTC.

V and J are TRBV7-9 and TRBJ1-5; D is ambiguous. Germline V gives CDR1 SEHNR, CDR2 FQNEAQ (reference sequence). Trimming shortened V by 5 bases and J by 4 bases, and 9 bases separated the two germline ends. CDR3 length: 13 residues. In nucleotides, the CDR3 is TGTGCCAGCAGCCCCCAGGAAAATCAGCCCCAGCATTTT. Its protein product is CASSPQENQPQHF.

This chain uses TRBV29-1 with TRBJ2-1; D possibly corresponds to TRBD2 (5 bases). CDR3 length equals 15 residues. In germline, CDR1 is SQVTM, CDR2 ANQGSEA. With 1 base removed from V and 0 bases from J, the gap between germline ends came to 10 bases. The CDR3 DNA follows: TGCAGCGTTGAAGGGCGTCGGGGCTCCTACAATGAGCAGTTCTTC. Protein sequence: CSVEGRRGSYNEQFF.

The genes are TRBV2 and TRBJ2-7, with 10 positions matching TRBD1. Unmatched junction bases numbered 4, after V lost 4 bases and J lost 4 bases. CDR1 and CDR2 from the germline V gene are SNHLY and FYNNEI. There are 14 residues in the CDR3. CDR3 bases: TGTGCCAGCAGTGGACAGGGGGCGATGTACGAGCAGTACTTC. Translated, it gives CASSGQGAMYEQYF.